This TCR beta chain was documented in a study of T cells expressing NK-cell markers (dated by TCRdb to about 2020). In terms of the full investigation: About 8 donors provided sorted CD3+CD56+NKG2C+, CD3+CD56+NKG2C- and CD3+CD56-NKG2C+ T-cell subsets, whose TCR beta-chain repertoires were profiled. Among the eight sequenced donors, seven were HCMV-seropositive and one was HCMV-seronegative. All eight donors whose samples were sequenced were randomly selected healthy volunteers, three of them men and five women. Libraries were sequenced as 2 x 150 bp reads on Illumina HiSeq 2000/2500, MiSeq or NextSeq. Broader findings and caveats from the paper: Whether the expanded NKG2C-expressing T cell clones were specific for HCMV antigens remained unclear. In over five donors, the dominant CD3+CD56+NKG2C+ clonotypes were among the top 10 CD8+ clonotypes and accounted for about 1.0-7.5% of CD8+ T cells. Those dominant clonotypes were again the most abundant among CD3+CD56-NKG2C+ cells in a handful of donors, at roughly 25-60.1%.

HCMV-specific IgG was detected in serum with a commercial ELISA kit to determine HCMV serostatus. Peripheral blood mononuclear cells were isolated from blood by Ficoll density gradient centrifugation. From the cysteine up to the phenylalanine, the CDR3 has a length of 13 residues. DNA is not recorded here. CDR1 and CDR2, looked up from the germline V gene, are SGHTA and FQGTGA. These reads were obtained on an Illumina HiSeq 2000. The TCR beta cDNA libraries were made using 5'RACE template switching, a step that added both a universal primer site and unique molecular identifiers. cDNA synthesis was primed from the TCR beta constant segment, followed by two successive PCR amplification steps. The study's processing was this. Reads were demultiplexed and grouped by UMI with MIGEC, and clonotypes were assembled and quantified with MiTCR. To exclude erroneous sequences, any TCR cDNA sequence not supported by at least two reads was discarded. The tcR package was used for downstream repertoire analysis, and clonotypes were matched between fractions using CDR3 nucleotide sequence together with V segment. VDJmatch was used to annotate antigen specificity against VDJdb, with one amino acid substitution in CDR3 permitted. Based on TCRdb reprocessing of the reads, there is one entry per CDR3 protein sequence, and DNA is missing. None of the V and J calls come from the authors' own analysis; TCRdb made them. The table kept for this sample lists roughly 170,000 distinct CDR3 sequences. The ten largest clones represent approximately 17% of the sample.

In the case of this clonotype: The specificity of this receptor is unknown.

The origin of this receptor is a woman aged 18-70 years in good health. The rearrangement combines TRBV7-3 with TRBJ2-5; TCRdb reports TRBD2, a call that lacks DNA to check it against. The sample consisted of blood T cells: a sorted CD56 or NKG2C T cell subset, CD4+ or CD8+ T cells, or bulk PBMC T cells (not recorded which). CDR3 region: CASSPLARETQYF.